Listed below are T cell receptor beta chains from one sample, sequenced in a study of blood T cell repertoires in COVID-19. TCRdb's table, derived via immunoSEQ multiplex PCR, lists solely in-frame clones and lacks some. The table includes about 280,000 clones, around 85% detected once. Sample: PBMCs or T cells enriched from blood (not recorded which). Receptors originate from a woman between 50 and 59 years old who had recovered from COVID-19. CDR3s include the opening cysteine and the closing phenylalanine or tryptophan. The D gene is left open where the match is weak. Part of the rows lack a size; the others show once, few, many or a class for expanded clones.

V	J	size	D	CDR3	DNA
TRBV28	TRBJ1-1	-	TRBD1	CASSLDRGREVAFF	TGTGCCAGCAGTTTGGACAGGGGGAGGGAGGTTGCTTTCTTT
TRBV18	TRBJ1-2	-	-	CASSSGSNYGYTF	TGTGCCAGCTCATCAGGGTCGAACTATGGCTACACCTTC
TRBV29-1	TRBJ2-5	-	-	CSVGQGTQETQYF	TGCAGCGTTGGGCAGGGCACACAAGAGACCCAGTACTTC
TRBV7-6	TRBJ1-2	once	-	CASSLDGNYGYTF	TGTGCCAGCAGTCTAGACGGGAACTATGGCTACACCTTC
TRBV7-9	TRBJ1-1	-	-	CASSSKGPRTAWTLAFF	TGTGCCAGCAGCTCGAAGGGACCCCGGACAGCTTGGACTTTGGCTTTCTTT
TRBV18	TRBJ2-1	-	TRBD2	CASSPGTSGSEGQFF	TGTGCCAGCTCACCCGGGACTAGCGGGAGTGAGGGGCAGTTCTTC
TRBV3-1/TRBV3-2	TRBJ1-2	-	-	CASSHIRGVEGYTF	TGTGCCAGCAGCCATATCAGGGGTGTGGAGGGCTACACCTTC
TRBV12-3/TRBV12-4	TRBJ2-7	-	-	CASRNDNYEQYF	TGTGCCAGCAGAAATGACAACTACGAGCAGTACTTC
TRBV10-3	TRBJ1-2	-	TRBD1	CAIRGDREYGYTF	TGTGCCATCAGGGGGGACAGGGAGTATGGCTACACCTTC
TRBV15	TRBJ1-2	-	TRBD1	CATSRDRPGTGDSGYTF	TGTGCCACCAGCAGAGATCGACCCGGGACAGGGGATAGCGGCTACACCTTC
TRBV4-3	TRBJ1-1	once	-	CASSQERGSWTEAFF	TGCGCCAGCAGCCAAGAGCGAGGCAGCTGGACTGAAGCTTTCTTT
TRBV18	TRBJ1-3	few	-	CASSRDVGSSGNTIYF	TGTGCCAGCTCAAGGGATGTCGGGAGCTCTGGAAACACCATATATTTT
TRBV27	TRBJ2-2	-	-	CASGRVETGELFF	TGTGCCAGCGGCAGGGTGGAGACCGGGGAGCTGTTTTTT
TRBV27	TRBJ2-1	-	-	CASSLMTVSGSYNEQFF	TGTGCCAGCAGTTTAATGACGGTTAGCGGATCGTACAATGAGCAGTTCTTC
TRBV19	TRBJ2-7	-	TRBD2	CASSPGQTSDYEQYF	TGTGCCAGTAGTCCCGGTCAGACTAGCGACTACGAGCAGTACTTC
TRBV7-8	TRBJ1-5	-	-	CASSLRGNSNQPQHF	TGTGCCAGCAGCCTCCGGGGGAATAGCAATCAGCCCCAGCATTTT
TRBV27	TRBJ1-2	-	TRBD1	CASSRPGTGYGYTF	TGTGCCAGCAGCCGACCGGGGACAGGCTATGGCTACACCTTC
TRBV6-5	TRBJ2-2	-	TRBD1	CASSYDRGTTGELFF	TGTGCCAGCAGTTACGACAGGGGGACAACCGGGGAGCTGTTTTTT
TRBV7-6	TRBJ2-1	-	-	CASSLTGSSSYNEQFF	TGTGCCAGCAGCTTAACAGGGTCGAGCTCCTACAATGAGCAGTTCTTC
TRBV3-1/TRBV3-2	TRBJ2-5	once	-	CASSRLAKGETQYF	TGTGCCAGCAGCCGATTAGCGAAAGGAGAGACCCAGTACTTC
TRBV21-1	TRBJ2-5	-	-	CASSRSRLADQETQYF	TGTGCCAGCAGCAGGTCGAGACTAGCGGACCAAGAGACCCAGTACTTC
TRBV3-1/TRBV3-2	TRBJ2-3	-	-	CASSQEDASADTQYF	TGTGCCAGCAGCCAAGAAGACGCTAGCGCAGATACGCAGTATTTT
TRBV18	TRBJ1-1	-	-	CASSPGQWNTEAFF	TGTGCCAGCTCACCAGGACAATGGAACACTGAAGCTTTCTTT
TRBV27	TRBJ2-7	-	TRBD1	CASSPGQSLYEQYF	TGTGCCAGCAGCCCGGGACAGTCGTTGTACGAGCAGTACTTC
TRBV6-4	TRBJ1-5	-	-	CASISVRSNQPQHF	TGTGCCAGCATTAGTGTGCGGAGCAATCAGCCCCAGCATTTT
TRBV5-1	TRBJ1-1	-	-	CASSLATGYTEAFF	TGCGCCAGCAGCTTGGCCACAGGGTACACTGAAGCTTTCTTT